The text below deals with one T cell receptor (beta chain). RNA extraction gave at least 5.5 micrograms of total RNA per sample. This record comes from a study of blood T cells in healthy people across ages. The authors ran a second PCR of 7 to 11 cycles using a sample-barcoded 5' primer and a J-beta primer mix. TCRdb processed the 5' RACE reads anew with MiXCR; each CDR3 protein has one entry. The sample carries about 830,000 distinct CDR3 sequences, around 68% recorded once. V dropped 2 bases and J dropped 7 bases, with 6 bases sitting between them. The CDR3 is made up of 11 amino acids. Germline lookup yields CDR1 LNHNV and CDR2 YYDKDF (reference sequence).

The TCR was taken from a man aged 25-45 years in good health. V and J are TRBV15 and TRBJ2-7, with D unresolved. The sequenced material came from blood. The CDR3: CATSRNNEQYF. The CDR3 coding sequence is TGTGCCACCAGCAGAAATAATGAGCAGTACTTC.